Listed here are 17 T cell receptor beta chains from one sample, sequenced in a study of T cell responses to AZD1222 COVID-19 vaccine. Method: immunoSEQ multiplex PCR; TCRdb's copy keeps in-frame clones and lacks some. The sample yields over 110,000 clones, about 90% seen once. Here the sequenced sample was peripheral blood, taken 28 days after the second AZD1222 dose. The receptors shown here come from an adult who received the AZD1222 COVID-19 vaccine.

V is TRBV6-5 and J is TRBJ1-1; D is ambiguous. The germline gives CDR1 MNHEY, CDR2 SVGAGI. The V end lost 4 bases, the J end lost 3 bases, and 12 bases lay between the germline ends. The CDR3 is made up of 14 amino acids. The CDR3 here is CASSFLAGYTEAFF. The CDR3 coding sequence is TGTGCCAGCAGTTTCCTCGCAGGATACACTGAAGCTTTCTTT.

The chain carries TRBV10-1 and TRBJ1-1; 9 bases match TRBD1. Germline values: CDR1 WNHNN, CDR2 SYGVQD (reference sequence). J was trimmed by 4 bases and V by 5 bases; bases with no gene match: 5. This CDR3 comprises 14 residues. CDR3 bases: TGCGCCAGCAGTCTGCGGGACAGGGTCACTGAAGCTTTCTTT. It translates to CASSLRDRVTEAFF.

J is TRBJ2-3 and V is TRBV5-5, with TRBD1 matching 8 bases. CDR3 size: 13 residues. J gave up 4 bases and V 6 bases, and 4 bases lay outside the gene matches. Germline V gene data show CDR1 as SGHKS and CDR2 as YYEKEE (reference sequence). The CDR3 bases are TGTGCCAGCACTCGGACAGGGCCAGATACGCAGTATTTT. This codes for CASTRTGPDTQYF.

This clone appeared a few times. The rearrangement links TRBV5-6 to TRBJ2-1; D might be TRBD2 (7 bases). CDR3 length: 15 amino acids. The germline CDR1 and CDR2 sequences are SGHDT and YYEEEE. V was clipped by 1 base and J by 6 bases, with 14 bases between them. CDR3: CASSLKGGPGNEQFF. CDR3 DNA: TGTGCCAGCAGCTTGAAGGGGGGGCCAGGCAATGAGCAGTTCTTC.

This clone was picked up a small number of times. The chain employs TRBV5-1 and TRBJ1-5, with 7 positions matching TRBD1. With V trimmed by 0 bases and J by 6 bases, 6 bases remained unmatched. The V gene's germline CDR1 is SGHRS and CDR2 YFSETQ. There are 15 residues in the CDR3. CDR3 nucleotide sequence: TGCGCCAGCAGCTTGGATACAGGGGTGTCTCAGCCCCAGCATTTT. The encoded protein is CASSLDTGVSQPQHF.

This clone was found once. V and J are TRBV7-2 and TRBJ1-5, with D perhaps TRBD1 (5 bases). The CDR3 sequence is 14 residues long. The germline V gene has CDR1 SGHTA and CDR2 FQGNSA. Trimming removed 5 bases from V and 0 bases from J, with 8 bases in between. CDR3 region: CASSADSSNQPQHF. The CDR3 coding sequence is TGTGCCAGCAGCGCCGACAGTAGCAATCAGCCCCAGCATTTT.

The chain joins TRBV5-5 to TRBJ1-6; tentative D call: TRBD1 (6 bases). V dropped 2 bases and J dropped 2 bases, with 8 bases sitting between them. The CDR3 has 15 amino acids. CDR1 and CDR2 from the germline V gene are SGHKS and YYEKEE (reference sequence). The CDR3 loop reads CASSFRDTYNSPLHF. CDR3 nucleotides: TGTGCCAGCAGCTTTAGGGACACCTATAATTCACCCCTCCACTTT.

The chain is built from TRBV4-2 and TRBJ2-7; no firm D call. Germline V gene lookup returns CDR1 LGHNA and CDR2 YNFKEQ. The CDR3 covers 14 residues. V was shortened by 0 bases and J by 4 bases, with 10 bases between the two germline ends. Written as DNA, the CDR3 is TGTGCCAGCAGCCAAGAAAGGGTTGCGTACGAGCAGTACTTC. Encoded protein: CASSQERVAYEQYF.

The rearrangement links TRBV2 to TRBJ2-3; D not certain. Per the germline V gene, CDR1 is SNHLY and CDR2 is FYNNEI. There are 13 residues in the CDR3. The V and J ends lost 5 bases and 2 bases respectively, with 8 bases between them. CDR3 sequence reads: CASSLGPTDTQYF. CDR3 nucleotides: TGTGCCAGCAGTCTTGGGCCCACAGATACGCAGTATTTT.

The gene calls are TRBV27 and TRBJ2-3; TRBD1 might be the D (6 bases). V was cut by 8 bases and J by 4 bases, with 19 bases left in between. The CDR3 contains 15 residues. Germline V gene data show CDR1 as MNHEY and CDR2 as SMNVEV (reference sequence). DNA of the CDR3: TGTGCCAGCGCTCCAGAGGGGGTCTTCTCAGATACGCAGTATTTT. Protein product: CASAPEGVFSDTQYF.

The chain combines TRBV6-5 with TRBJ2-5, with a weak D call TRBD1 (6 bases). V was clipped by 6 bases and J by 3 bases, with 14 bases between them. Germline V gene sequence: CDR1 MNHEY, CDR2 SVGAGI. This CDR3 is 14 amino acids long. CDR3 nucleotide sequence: TGTGCCAGCAGGGACGAGAGGGGGAAAGAGACCCAGTACTTC. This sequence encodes CASRDERGKETQYF.

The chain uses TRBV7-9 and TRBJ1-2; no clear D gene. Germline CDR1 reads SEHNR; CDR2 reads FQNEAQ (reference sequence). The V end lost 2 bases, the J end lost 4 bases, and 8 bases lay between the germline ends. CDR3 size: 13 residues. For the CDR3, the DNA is TGTGCCAGCAGCTTACTTTCTGTCTATGGCTACACCTTC. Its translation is CASSLLSVYGYTF.

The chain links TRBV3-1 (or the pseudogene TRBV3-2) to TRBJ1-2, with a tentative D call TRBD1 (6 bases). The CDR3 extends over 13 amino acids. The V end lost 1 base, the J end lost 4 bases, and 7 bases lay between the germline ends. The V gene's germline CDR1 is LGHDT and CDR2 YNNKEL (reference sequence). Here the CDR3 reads CASSQVRGYGYTF. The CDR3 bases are TGTGCCAGCAGCCAAGTCAGGGGCTATGGCTACACCTTC.

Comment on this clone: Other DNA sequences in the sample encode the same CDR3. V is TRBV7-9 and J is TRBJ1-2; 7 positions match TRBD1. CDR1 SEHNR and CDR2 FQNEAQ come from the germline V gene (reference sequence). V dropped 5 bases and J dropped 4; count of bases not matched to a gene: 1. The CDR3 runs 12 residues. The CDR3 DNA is TGTGCCAGCAGCCGACAGGGCTATGGCTACACCTTC. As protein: CASSRQGYGYTF.

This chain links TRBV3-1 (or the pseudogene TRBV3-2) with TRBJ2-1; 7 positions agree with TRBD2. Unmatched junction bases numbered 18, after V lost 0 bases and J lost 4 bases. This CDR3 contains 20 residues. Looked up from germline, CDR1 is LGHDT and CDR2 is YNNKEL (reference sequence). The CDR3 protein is CASSQDGRVALPRGYNEQFF. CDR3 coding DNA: TGTGCCAGCAGCCAAGATGGGAGGGTAGCTCTGCCCCGGGGGTACAATGAGCAGTTCTTC.

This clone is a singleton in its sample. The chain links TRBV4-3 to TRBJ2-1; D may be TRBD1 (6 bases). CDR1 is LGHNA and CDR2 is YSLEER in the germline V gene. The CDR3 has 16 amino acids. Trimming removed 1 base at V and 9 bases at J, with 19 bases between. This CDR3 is CASSQAWTEPAGEQFF. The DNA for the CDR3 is TGCGCCAGCAGCCAAGCATGGACAGAGCCTGCTGGTGAGCAGTTCTTC.

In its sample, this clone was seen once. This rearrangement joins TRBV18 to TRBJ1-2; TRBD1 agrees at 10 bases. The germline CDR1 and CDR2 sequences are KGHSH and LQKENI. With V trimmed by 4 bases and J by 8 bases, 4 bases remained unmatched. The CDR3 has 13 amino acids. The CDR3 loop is CASSLDRGSGYTF. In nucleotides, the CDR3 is TGTGCCAGCTCACTGGACAGGGGGAGCGGCTACACCTTC.